These T cell receptor beta chains were read from a single sample in a study of CXCR3-negative and CXCR3-positive naive CD8 T cells. TCRdb reprocessed the 5' RACE reads and keeps a single row for each CDR3 protein, giving no DNA. The record lists 120,000 or so distinct CDR3 sequences, of which the ten most abundant hold roughly 0.59%. Sequenced input: naive CXCR3+ CD8+ T cells from blood. All receptors derive from a human donor in good health. Some clones in this sample may be carry-over from other donors' samples. CDR3s include the opening cysteine and the closing phenylalanine or tryptophan.

j_gene: TRBJ1-6
v_gene: TRBV27
CDR3aa: CASSRRQGNSPLHF

j_gene: TRBJ2-7
v_gene: TRBV12-3/TRBV12-4
CDR3aa: CASSPDGGTYEQYF

j_gene: TRBJ1-2
v_gene: TRBV10-2
CDR3aa: CASSDGQVPSYTF

j_gene: TRBJ2-4
v_gene: TRBV7-9
CDR3aa: CASSLDTHIQYF

j_gene: TRBJ1-2
v_gene: TRBV20-1
CDR3aa: CSAPKPAGESEGYTF

j_gene: TRBJ2-3
v_gene: TRBV7-3
CDR3aa: CASSSIAGPTDTQYF

j_gene: TRBJ1-5
v_gene: TRBV15
CDR3aa: CATSRDRGRNQPQHF

j_gene: TRBJ2-5
v_gene: TRBV27
CDR3aa: CASSPAEVTKETQYF

j_gene: TRBJ1-1
v_gene: TRBV27
CDR3aa: CASSWVENTEAFF

j_gene: TRBJ1-1
v_gene: TRBV25-1
CDR3aa: CASSELAENTEAFF

j_gene: TRBJ2-2
v_gene: TRBV29-1
CDR3aa: CSARPPGQNTGELFF

j_gene: TRBJ2-5
v_gene: TRBV7-9
CDR3aa: CASSLENREETQYF

j_gene: TRBJ2-7
v_gene: TRBV12-3/TRBV12-4
CDR3aa: CASRGRDRAYEQYF

j_gene: TRBJ1-2
v_gene: TRBV12-5
CDR3aa: CASGVWTANYGYTF

j_gene: TRBJ2-7
v_gene: TRBV3-1
CDR3aa: CASSQLGVYEQYF